This T cell receptor (beta chain) was sequenced for a study of cytomegalovirus exposure and HLA in healthy donors. Generated by immunoSEQ multiplex PCR, the TCRdb table keeps only in-frame clones and is missing some. The sample carries 200,000 to 300,000 clones, 90% recorded once. Findings of the study overall: The tendency of first-cohort TCR clusters to co-occur in the roughly 110 validation repertoires emerged from a later analysis.

The germline gives CDR1 SGHAT, CDR2 FQNNGV. V was cut by 6 bases and J by 7 bases, with 10 bases left in between. The CDR3 runs 12 residues. Details on this clone: What it binds is not known.

Donors came from a validation cohort of 90 to 150 subjects, distinct from the first 666-subject cohort. This rearrangement joins TRBV11-2 to TRBJ2-1; D gene uncertain. The sample comprised PBMCs. The TCR was taken from a woman under 40 in good health and CMV-seronegative. The CDR3 DNA reads as TGTGCCAGCAGAGAGGTGTCAAATGAGCAGTTCTTC. The encoded protein is CASREVSNEQFF.